This is a list of T cell receptor beta chains from one sample in a study of blood T cells in healthy people across ages. TCRdb independently ran MiXCR on the 5' RACE reads; one entry per CDR3 protein. The sample yields 1.5 million to 1.9 million distinct CDR3 sequences, roughly 43% seen once. The sequenced material came from blood. The receptors were sampled from a woman under 30 in good health. The CDR3 runs from the conserved cysteine through the conserved F or W. The order of the fields is CDR3 length, V gene, J gene, D gene, clone size, CDR3 protein, CDR3 DNA. D genes are given only for firm matches. The listing skips clone size in some rows; elsewhere it reads once, few, many or a size class.

>15|TRBV5-1|TRBJ2-3|TRBD1|once
CASSRGQGEPDTQYF
TGCGCCAGCAGCCGGGGACAGGGGGAACCAGATACGCAGTATTTT
>13|TRBV4-3|TRBJ2-7|NA|few
CASSQEIGYEQYF
TGCGCCAGCAGCCAAGAGATTGGCTACGAGCAGTACTTC
>13|TRBV4-3|TRBJ1-5|NA|NA
CASSQDRSSAQHF
TGCGCCAGCAGCCAAGACAGATCCTCAGCCCAGCATTTT
>15|TRBV5-5|TRBJ2-3|NA|few
CASSLYGGFADTQYF
TGTGCCAGCAGCTTGTATGGGGGATTCGCAGATACGCAGTATTTT
>12|TRBV15|TRBJ1-2|NA|NA
CATSRDARGYTF
TGTGCCACCAGCAGAGATGCTCGGGGCTACACCTTC
>12|TRBV7-2|TRBJ1-2|TRBD1|NA
CASSRDRAHYTF
TGTGCCAGCAGCCGAGACAGGGCGCACTACACCTTC
>14|TRBV12-3/TRBV12-4|TRBJ1-1|NA|NA
CASSPSLQGVEAFF
TGTGCCAGCAGTCCCAGCCTACAGGGAGTTGAAGCTTTCTTT
>14|TRBV27|TRBJ2-3|NA|NA
CASSSWQVVDTQYF
TGTGCCAGCAGTTCGTGGCAGGTCGTCGATACGCAGTATTTT
>15|TRBV15|TRBJ2-7|TRBD2|NA
CATSRIAGRSYEQYF
TGTGCCACCAGCAGGATAGCGGGCCGCTCCTACGAGCAGTACTTC
>14|TRBV6-5|TRBJ2-2|NA|NA
CASSYLADTGELFF
TGTGCCAGCAGTTACTTGGCGGACACCGGGGAGCTGTTTTTT
>19|TRBV7-3|TRBJ2-1|TRBD2|NA
CASSLLYNPTSGVYNEQFF
TGTGCCAGCAGCCTCCTATATAATCCGACTAGCGGGGTATACAATGAGCAGTTCTTC
>15|TRBV20-1|TRBJ1-2|TRBD1|NA
CSARQPTGGAYGYTF
TGCAGTGCCAGACAGCCCACAGGGGGCGCCTATGGCTACACCTTC
>15|TRBV29-1|TRBJ1-2|TRBD1|NA
CSGGQSSSSNYGYTF
TGCAGCGGGGGACAGTCATCCTCATCTAACTATGGCTACACCTTC
>17|TRBV20-1|TRBJ2-3|TRBD2|NA
CSARDRRLAGGVDTQYF
TGCAGTGCTAGAGATCGGAGGCTAGCGGGAGGAGTCGATACGCAGTATTTT
>16|TRBV11-2|TRBJ1-2|NA|NA
CASSGLRREANYGYTF
TGTGCCAGCAGCGGTCTGCGTCGTGAGGCGAACTATGGCTACACCTTC
>12|TRBV2|TRBJ1-4|NA|NA
CASSGTDEKLFF
TGTGCCAGTTCCGGGACTGATGAAAAACTGTTTTTT
>11|TRBV20-1|TRBJ1-2|NA|few
CSARKGYGYTF
TGCAGTGCTAGGAAGGGCTATGGCTACACCTTC
>17|TRBV11-2|TRBJ2-7|NA|NA
CASNPNPRASSYNEQYF
TGTGCCAGCAACCCTAACCCCCGCGCTAGCTCCTACAATGAGCAGTACTTC
>14|TRBV6-2/TRBV6-3|TRBJ1-6|NA|NA
CASSEMRLNSPLHF
TGTGCCAGCAGTGAGATGAGACTGAATTCACCCCTCCACTTT
>13|TRBV7-9|TRBJ2-1|NA|NA
CASSSPRYEEQFF
TGTGCCAGCAGCAGCCCGAGATACGAGGAGCAGTTCTTC
>13|TRBV20-1|TRBJ1-4|NA|NA
CSASAVEVEKLFF
TGCAGTGCTAGTGCAGTAGAGGTTGAAAAACTGTTTTTT
>13|TRBV7-2|TRBJ2-7|NA|few
CASSLAVQYEQYF
TGTGCCAGCAGCTTAGCGGTCCAATACGAGCAGTACTTC
>15|TRBV9|TRBJ2-3|NA|NA
CASSVAVGGSDTQYF
TGTGCCAGCAGCGTAGCCGTAGGTGGCTCAGATACGCAGTATTTT
>14|TRBV5-6|TRBJ1-6|NA|NA
CASSFVMNNSPLHF
TGTGCCAGCAGCTTCGTGATGAATAATTCACCCCTCCACTTT
>14|TRBV5-1|TRBJ2-3|NA|NA
CASSSKPDTDTQYF
TGCGCCAGCAGCTCTAAGCCTGACACAGATACGCAGTATTTT
>17|TRBV4-1|TRBJ2-6|NA|NA
CASSRQTTSSGANVLTF
TGCGCCAGCAGCCGACAGACCACTAGCTCTGGGGCCAACGTCCTGACTTTC
>14|TRBV7-9|TRBJ2-5|NA|NA
CASSTGQSYNEQYF
TGTGCCAGCAGCACCGGACAGTCCTACAATGAGCAGTACTTC
>13|TRBV30|TRBJ1-5|TRBD1|few
CACEQGRGQPQHF
TGTGCCTGTGAACAGGGGCGCGGTCAGCCCCAGCATTTT
>14|TRBV20-1|TRBJ2-1|NA|few
CSAIPGPAKYEQFF
TGCAGTGCTATCCCGGGGCCTGCCAAATATGAGCAGTTCTTC
>14|TRBV5-1|TRBJ2-1|NA|few
CASSSGAWSNEQFF
TGCGCCAGCAGCTCCGGTGCCTGGTCCAATGAGCAGTTCTTC
>15|TRBV6-6|TRBJ1-5|TRBD1|once
CASSHDRVGNQPQHF
TGTGCCAGCAGTCACGACAGGGTGGGCAATCAGCCCCAGCATTTT
>14|TRBV29-1|TRBJ2-1|NA|few
CSVDPGSGTNEQFF
TGCAGCGTTGACCCCGGGAGCGGAACCAATGAGCAGTTCTTC
>14|TRBV7-9|TRBJ1-2|NA|few
CASSLEQLSYGYTF
TGTGCCAGCAGCTTAGAACAGCTAAGCTATGGCTACACCTTC
>13|TRBV29-1|TRBJ1-2|NA|NA
CSVENRREHGYTF
TGCAGCGTTGAAAATCGCAGGGAACATGGCTACACCTTC
>12|TRBV6-2/TRBV6-3|TRBJ2-3|NA|many
CASSYRTDTQYF
TGTGCCAGCAGCTACCGCACAGATACGCAGTATTTT
>15|TRBV12-3/TRBV12-4|TRBJ2-6|NA|once
CASSFGVYGANVLTF
TGTGCCAGCAGTTTTGGGGTTTATGGGGCCAACGTCCTGACTTTC
>14|TRBV20-1|TRBJ1-5|NA|NA
CSASGNSSWQPQHF
TGCAGTGCTAGCGGGAACAGCAGTTGGCAGCCCCAGCATTTT
>12|TRBV29-1|TRBJ2-3|TRBD1|few
CSADRGPDTQYF
TGCAGCGCTGACAGGGGACCAGATACGCAGTATTTT
>15|TRBV18|TRBJ2-3|NA|NA
CASSPPVQGTDTQYF
TGTGCCAGCTCACCACCGGTGCAGGGCACAGATACGCAGTATTTT
>13|TRBV29-1|TRBJ2-3|NA|NA
CSVPRAASDTQYF
TGCAGCGTTCCCAGAGCCGCCTCAGATACGCAGTATTTT
>13|TRBV12-3/TRBV12-4|TRBJ2-7|NA|NA
CASSFSGPDEQYF
TGTGCCAGCAGTTTCTCAGGGCCCGACGAGCAGTACTTC
>19|TRBV7-2|TRBJ2-7|TRBD2|NA
CASSFPRYRTSGETYEQYF
TGTGCCAGCAGCTTTCCCCGCTACCGGACTAGCGGGGAGACCTACGAGCAGTACTTC
>16|TRBV12-3/TRBV12-4|TRBJ2-3|NA|NA
CASLPRGHASTDTQYF
TGTGCCAGCCTCCCCCGGGGACATGCTAGCACAGATACGCAGTATTTT
>15|TRBV12-3/TRBV12-4|TRBJ2-7|NA|NA
CASSRLGSSYNEQYF
TGTGCCAGCAGTCGCCTGGGGAGCTCCTACAATGAGCAGTACTTC
>16|TRBV7-2|TRBJ2-7|TRBD2|few
CASSLSLAGGLHEQYF
TGTGCCAGCAGCTTATCTCTAGCGGGGGGGCTCCACGAGCAGTACTTC
>14|TRBV5-1|TRBJ1-1|TRBD1|NA
CASCRQGADTEAFF
TGCGCCAGCTGCAGACAGGGGGCGGACACTGAAGCTTTCTTT
>16|TRBV2|TRBJ2-2|NA|few
CASSGRSGTGTGELFF
TGTGCCAGCAGTGGGAGGTCTGGGACCGGCACCGGGGAGCTGTTTTTT
>15|TRBV20-1|TRBJ2-3|NA|few
CSARSAGQSTDTQYF
TGCAGTGCTAGATCAGCGGGTCAAAGCACAGATACGCAGTATTTT
>14|TRBV29-1|TRBJ2-7|NA|few
CSVWVRGASYEQYF
TGCAGCGTTTGGGTCAGAGGCGCCTCTTACGAGCAGTACTTC
>15|TRBV7-9|TRBJ2-7|NA|few
CASSLARRGAYEQYF
TGTGCCAGCAGCTTAGCGCGTCGAGGGGCCTACGAGCAGTACTTC
>18|TRBV7-9|TRBJ2-1|NA|NA
CASSLGEAAGQYYNEQFF
TGTGCCAGCAGCTTGGGGGAGGCGGCGGGACAGTACTACAATGAGCAGTTCTTC
>16|TRBV9|TRBJ2-3|TRBD2|few
CASSVRGLAGRDTQYF
TGTGCCAGCAGCGTCAGGGGACTAGCGGGAAGAGATACGCAGTATTTT
>13|TRBV29-1|TRBJ2-7|NA|NA
CSVGEGGGYEQYF
TGCAGCGTAGGAGAGGGAGGAGGGTACGAGCAGTACTTC
>17|TRBV13|TRBJ2-3|NA|few
CASSLAGAGGSVDTQYF
TGTGCCAGCAGCTTAGCGGGGGCCGGCGGGTCGGTTGATACGCAGTATTTT
>15|TRBV7-3|TRBJ2-5|NA|NA
CASSSLSGSGETQYF
TGTGCCAGCAGCTCTCTATCCGGGAGTGGGGAGACCCAGTACTTC
>12|TRBV29-1|TRBJ2-1|NA|few
CSVEGGGHEQFF
TGCAGCGTTGAAGGCGGTGGCCATGAGCAGTTCTTC
>15|TRBV7-8|TRBJ1-5|NA|NA
CASSPESQTNQPQHF
TGTGCCAGCAGTCCGGAGTCTCAAACCAATCAGCCCCAGCATTTT
>15|TRBV7-2|TRBJ1-2|NA|few
CASSLGPLANYGYTF
TGTGCCAGCAGCTTAGGGCCTCTAGCTAACTATGGCTACACCTTC
>18|TRBV5-1|TRBJ2-5|TRBD1|NA
CASSPGQGATLLLETQYF
TGCGCCAGCAGCCCCGGACAGGGGGCTACCTTACTCCTAGAGACCCAGTACTTC